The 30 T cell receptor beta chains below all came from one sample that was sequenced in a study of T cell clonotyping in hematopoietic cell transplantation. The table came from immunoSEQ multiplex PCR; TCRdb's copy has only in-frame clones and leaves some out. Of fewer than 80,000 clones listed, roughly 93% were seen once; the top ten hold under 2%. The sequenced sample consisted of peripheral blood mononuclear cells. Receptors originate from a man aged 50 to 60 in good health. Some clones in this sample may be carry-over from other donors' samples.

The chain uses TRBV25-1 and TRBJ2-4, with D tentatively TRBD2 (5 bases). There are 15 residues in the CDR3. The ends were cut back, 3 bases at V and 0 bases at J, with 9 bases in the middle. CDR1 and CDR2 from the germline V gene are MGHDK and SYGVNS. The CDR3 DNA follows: TGTGCCAGCAGTGAGGGCGGACTAGCCAAAAACATTCAGTACTTC. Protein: CASSEGGLAKNIQYF.

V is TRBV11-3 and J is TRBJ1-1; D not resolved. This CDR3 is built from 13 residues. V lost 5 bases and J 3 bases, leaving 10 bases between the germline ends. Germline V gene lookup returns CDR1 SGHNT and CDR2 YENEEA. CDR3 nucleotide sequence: TGTGCCAGCAGCGTGAATCAAGACACTGAAGCTTTCTTT. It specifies CASSVNQDTEAFF.

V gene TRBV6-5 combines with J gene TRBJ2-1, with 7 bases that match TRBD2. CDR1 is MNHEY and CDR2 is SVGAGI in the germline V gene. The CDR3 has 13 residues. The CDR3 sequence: CASAIREDNEQFF. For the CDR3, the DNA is TGTGCTTCAGCAATACGGGAGGACAATGAGCAGTTCTTC.

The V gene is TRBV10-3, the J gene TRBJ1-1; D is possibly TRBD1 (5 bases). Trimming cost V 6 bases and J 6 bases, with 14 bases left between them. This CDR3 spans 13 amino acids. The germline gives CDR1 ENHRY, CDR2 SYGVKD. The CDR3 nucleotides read TGTGCCATCAGCGGCCTTGGGGCAGCTGAAGCTTTCTTT. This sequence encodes CAISGLGAAEAFF.

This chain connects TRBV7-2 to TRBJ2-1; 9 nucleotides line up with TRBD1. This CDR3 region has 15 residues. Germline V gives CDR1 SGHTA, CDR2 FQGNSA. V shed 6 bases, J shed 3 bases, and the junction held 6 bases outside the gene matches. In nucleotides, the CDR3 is TGTGCCAGCAGTCAACAGGGGGCGCGCTACAATGAGCAGTTCTTC. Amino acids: CASSQQGARYNEQFF.

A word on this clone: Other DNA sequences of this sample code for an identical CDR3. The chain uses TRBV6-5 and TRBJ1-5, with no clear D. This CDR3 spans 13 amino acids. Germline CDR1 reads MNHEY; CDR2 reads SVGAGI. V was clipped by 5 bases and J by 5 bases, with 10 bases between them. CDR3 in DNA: TGTGCCAGCAGTCCCAACAGAGATCAGCCCCAGCATTTT. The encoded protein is CASSPNRDQPQHF.

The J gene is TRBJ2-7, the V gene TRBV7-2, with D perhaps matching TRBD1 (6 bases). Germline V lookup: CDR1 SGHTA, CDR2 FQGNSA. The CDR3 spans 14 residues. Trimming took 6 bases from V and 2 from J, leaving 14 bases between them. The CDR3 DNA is TGTGCCAGCAGGGAACGGCAGGGGACCTACGAGCAGTACTTC. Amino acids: CASRERQGTYEQYF.

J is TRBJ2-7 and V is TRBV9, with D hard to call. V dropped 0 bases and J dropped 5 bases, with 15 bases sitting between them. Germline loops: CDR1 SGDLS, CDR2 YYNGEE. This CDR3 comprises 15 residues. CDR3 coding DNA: TGTGCCAGCAGCGTAGGGACGGCTAACGGCCACGAGCAGTACTTC. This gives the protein CASSVGTANGHEQYF. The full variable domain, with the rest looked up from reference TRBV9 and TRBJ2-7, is DSGVTQTPKHLITATGQRVTLRCSPRSGDLSVYWYQQSLDQGLQFLIQYYNGEERAKGNILERFSAQQFPDLHSELNLSSLELGDSALYFCASSVGTANGHEQYFGPGTRLTVT.

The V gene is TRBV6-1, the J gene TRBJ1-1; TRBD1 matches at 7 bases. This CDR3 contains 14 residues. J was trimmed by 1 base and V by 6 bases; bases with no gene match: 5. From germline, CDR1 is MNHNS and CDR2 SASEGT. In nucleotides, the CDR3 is TGTGCCAGCAGAGCGGGACAGACGAACACTGAAGCTTTCTTT. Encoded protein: CASRAGQTNTEAFF.

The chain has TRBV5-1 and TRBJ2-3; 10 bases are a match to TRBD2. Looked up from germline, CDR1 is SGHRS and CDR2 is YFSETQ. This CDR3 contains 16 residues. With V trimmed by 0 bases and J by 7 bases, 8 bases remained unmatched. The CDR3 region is CASSLGLAGLGHTQYF. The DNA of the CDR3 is TGCGCCAGCAGCTTGGGACTAGCGGGTTTGGGGCATACGCAGTATTTT.

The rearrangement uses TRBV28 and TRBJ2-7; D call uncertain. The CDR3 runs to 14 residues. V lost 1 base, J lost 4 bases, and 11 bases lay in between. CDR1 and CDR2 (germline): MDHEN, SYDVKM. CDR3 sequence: CASSLYRRPYEQYF. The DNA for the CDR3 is TGTGCCAGCAGTTTATACAGAAGACCTTACGAGCAGTACTTC.

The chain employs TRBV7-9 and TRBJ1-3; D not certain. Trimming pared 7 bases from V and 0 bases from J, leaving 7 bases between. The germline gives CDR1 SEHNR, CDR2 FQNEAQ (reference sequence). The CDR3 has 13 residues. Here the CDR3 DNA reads TGTGCCAGCATCGAGACCTCTGGAAACACCATATATTTT. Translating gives CASIETSGNTIYF.

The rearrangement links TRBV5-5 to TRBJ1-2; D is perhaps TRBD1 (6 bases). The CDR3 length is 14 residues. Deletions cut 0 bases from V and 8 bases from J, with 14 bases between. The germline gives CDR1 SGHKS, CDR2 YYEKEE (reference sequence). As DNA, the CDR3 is TGTGCCAGCAGCTTGGTGGGGGGGCCTGGAGGCTACACCTTC. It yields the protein CASSLVGGPGGYTF.

Here the CDR3 reads CASSFGTGGGEQYF. The CDR3, as DNA: TGTGCCAGCAGTTTCGGGACAGGGGGTGGTGAGCAGTACTTC. The genes are TRBV27 and TRBJ2-7; 11 nucleotides agree with TRBD1. CDR1 MNHEY and CDR2 SMNVEV come from the germline V gene (reference sequence). The CDR3 length is 14 residues. The V and J ends lost 3 bases and 7 bases, in that order; junction bases with no gene match: 5.

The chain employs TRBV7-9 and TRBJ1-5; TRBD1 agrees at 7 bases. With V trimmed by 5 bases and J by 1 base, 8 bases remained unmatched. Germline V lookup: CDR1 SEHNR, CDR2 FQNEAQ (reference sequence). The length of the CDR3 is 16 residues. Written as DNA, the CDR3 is TGTGCCAGCAGCACAGACTCAGGGGGGAGCAATCAGCCCCAGCATTTT. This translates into CASSTDSGGSNQPQHF.

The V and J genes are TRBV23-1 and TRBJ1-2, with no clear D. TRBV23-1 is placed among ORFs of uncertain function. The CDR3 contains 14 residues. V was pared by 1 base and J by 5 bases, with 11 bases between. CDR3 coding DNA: TGCGCCAGCAGTCAATATCCAGTCTGGTATGGCTACACCTTC. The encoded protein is CASSQYPVWYGYTF.

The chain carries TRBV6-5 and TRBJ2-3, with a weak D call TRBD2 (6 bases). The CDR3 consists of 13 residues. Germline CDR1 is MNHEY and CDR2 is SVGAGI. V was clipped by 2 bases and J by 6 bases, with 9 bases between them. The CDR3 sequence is CASSYVGSDTQYF. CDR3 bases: TGTGCCAGCAGTTACGTCGGGAGTGATACGCAGTATTTT.

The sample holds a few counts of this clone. The CDR3 DNA reads as TGTGCCAGCAGCCACCGAGGACTAGGGGTGACCCAGTACTTC. This sequence encodes CASSHRGLGVTQYF. The genes are TRBV7-6 and TRBJ2-5; 7 bases are a match to TRBD2. J gave up 7 bases and V 5 bases, and 10 bases lay outside the gene matches. The CDR3 spans 14 residues. The V gene's germline CDR1 is SGHVS and CDR2 FNYEAQ.

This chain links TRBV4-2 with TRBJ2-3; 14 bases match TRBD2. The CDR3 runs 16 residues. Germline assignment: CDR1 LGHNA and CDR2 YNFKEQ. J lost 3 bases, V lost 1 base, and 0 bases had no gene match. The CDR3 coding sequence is TGTGCCAGCAGCCAAGGGACTAGCGGGGGGACAGATACGCAGTATTTT. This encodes CASSQGTSGGTDTQYF.

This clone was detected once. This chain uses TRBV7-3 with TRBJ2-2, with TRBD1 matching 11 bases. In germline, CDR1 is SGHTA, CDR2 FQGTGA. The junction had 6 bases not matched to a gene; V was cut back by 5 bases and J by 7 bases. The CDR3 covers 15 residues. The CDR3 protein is CASSDGQGAGGELFF. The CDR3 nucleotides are TGTGCCAGCAGCGACGGACAGGGGGCGGGCGGGGAGCTGTTTTTT.

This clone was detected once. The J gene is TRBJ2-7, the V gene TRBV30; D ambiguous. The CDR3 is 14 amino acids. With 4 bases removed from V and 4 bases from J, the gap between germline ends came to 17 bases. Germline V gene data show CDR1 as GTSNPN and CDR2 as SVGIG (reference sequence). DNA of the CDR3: TGTGCCTGGAATGCCTTTACTGGCTCGTACGAGCAGTACTTC. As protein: CAWNAFTGSYEQYF.

The CDR3: CASSPKAGYQETQYF. As DNA, the CDR3 is TGTGCCAGCAGCCCTAAAGCGGGGTACCAAGAGACCCAGTACTTC. This chain connects TRBV7-6 to TRBJ2-5; TRBD2 matches at 7 bases. In germline, CDR1 is SGHVS, CDR2 FNYEAQ. The CDR3 extends over 15 amino acids. J was trimmed by 0 bases and V by 5 bases; bases with no gene match: 6. Based on the CDR3 plus reference TRBV7-6 and TRBJ2-5, the full variable domain is GAGVSQSPRYKVTKRGQDVALRCDPISGHVSLYWYRQALGQGPEFLTYFNYEAQQDKSGLPNDRFSAERPEGSISTLTIQRTEQRDSAMYRCASSPKAGYQETQYFGPGTRLLVL.

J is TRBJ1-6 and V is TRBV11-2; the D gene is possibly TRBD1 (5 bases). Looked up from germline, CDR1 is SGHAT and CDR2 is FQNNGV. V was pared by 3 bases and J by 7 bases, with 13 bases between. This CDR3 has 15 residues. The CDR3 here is CASSFIGQGNSPLHF. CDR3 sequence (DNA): TGTGCCAGCAGCTTTATAGGGCAGGGAAATTCACCCCTCCACTTT.

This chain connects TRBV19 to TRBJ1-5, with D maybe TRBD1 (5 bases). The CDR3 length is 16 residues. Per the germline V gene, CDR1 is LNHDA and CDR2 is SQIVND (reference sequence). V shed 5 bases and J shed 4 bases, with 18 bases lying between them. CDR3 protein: CASSVPSSRQNQPQHF. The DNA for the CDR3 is TGTGCCAGTAGTGTCCCCTCCTCCCGACAGAATCAGCCCCAGCATTTT.

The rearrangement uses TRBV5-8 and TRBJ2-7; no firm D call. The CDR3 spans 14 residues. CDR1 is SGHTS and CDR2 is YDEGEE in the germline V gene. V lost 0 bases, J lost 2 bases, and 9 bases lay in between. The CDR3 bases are TGTGCCAGCAGCTTGGACCCGGTAACCTACGAGCAGTACTTC. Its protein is CASSLDPVTYEQYF.

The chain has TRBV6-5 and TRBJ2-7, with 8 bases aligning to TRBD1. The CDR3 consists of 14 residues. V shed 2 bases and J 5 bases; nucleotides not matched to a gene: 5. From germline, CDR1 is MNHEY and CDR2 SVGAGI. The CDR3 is CASSYLTGDDEQYF. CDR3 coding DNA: TGTGCCAGCAGTTACCTGACAGGGGATGACGAGCAGTACTTC.

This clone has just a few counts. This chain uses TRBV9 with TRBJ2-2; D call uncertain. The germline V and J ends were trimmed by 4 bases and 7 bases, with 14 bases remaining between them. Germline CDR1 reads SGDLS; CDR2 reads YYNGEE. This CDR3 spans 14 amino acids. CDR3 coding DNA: TGTGCCAGCAGCCCCGTTACGGCAGACGGGGAGCTGTTTTTT. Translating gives CASSPVTADGELFF.

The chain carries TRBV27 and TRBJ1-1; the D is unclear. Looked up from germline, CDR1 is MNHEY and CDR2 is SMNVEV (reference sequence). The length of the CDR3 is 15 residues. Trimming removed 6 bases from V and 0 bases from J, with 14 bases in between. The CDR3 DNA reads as TGTGCCAGCAGGCCCCGGCCCGCTTTGAACACTGAAGCTTTCTTT. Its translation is CASRPRPALNTEAFF.

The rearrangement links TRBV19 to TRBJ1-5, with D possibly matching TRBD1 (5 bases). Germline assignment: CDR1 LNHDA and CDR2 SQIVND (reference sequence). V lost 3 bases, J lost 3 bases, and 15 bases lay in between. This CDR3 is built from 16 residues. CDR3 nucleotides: TGTGCCAGTAGTATCCGAGTAGACAGTATCAATCAGCCCCAGCATTTT. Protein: CASSIRVDSINQPQHF.

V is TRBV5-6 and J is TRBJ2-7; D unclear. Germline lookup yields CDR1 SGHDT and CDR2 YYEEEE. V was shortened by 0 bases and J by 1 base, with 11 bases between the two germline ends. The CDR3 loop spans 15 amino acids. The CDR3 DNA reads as TGTGCCAGCAGCTTGGGCATCCGGATATCCTACGAGCAGTACTTC. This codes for CASSLGIRISYEQYF. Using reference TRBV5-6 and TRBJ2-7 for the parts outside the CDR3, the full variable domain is DAGVTQSPTHLIKTRGQQVTLRCSPKSGHDTVSWYQQALGQGPQFIFQYYEEEERQRGNFPDRFSGHQFPNYSSELNVNALLLGDSALYLCASSLGIRISYEQYFGPGTRLTVT.